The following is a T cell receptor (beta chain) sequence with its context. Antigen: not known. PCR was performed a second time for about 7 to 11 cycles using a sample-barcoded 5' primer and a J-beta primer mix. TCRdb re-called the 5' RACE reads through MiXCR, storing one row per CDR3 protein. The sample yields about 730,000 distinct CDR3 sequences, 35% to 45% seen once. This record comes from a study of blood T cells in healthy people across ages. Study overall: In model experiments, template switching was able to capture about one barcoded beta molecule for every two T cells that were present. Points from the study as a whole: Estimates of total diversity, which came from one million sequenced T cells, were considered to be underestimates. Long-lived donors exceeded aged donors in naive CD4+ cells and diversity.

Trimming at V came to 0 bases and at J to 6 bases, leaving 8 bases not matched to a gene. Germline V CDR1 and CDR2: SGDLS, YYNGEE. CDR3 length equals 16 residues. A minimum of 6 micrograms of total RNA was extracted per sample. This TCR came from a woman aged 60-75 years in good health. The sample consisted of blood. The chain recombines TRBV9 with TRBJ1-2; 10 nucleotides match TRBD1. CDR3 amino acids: CASSVADRGPGDGYTF. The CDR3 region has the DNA TGTGCCAGCAGCGTAGCTGACAGGGGGCCCGGCGATGGCTACACCTTC.